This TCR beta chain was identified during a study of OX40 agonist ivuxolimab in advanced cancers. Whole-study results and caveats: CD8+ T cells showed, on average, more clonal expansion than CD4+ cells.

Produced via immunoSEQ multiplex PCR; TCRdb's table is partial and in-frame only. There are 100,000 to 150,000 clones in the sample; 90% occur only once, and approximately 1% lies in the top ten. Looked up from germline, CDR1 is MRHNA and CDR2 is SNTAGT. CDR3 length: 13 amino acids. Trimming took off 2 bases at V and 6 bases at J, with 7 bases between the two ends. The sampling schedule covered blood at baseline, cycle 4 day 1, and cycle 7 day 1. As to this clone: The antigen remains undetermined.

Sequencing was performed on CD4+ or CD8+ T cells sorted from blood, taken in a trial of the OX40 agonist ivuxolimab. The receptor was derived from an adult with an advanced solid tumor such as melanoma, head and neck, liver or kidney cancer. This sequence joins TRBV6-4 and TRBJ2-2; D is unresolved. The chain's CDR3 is CASSDPAAGELFF. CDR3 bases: TGTGCCAGCAGTGACCCCGCCGCCGGGGAGCTGTTTTTT.